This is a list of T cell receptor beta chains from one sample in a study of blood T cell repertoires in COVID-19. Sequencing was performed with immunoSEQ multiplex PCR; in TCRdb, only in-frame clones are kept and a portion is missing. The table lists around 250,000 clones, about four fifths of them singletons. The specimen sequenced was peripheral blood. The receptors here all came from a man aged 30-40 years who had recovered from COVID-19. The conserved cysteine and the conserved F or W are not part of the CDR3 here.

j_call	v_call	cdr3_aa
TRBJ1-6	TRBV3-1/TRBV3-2	ASSSRQGESSPLH
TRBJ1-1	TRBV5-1	ASSRGTPNTEAF
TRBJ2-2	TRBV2	AWGAGTGTGELF
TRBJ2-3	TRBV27	ASSLSPWPRRGGTTDTQY
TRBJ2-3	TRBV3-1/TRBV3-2	ASSHQGRGLGDTQY
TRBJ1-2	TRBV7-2	ASSPRAERTGYT
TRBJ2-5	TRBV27	ASSAGPGVETQY
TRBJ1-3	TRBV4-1	ASSQSGQGSIGIY
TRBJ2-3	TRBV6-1	ASSEARDTQY
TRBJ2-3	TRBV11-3	ASSPKDRASSTDTQY
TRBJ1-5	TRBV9	ASNAVSNQPQH
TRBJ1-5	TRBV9	ASSAVGGSQPQH
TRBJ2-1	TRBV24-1	ATSVGQGHNEQF
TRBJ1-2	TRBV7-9	ASSLVGNYGYT
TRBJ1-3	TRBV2	ATGSGNTIY